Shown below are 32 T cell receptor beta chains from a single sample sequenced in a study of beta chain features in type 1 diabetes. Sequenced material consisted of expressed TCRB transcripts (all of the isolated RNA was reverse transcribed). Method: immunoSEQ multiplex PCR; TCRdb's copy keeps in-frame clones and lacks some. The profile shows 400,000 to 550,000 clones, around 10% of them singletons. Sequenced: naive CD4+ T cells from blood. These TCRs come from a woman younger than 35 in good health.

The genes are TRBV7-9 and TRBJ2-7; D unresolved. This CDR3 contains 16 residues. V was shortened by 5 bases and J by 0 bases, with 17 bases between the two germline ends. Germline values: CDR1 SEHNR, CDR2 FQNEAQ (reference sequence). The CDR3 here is CASSPVWARSSYEQYF. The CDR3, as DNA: TGTGCCAGCAGCCCCGTCTGGGCTAGGAGCTCCTACGAGCAGTACTTC. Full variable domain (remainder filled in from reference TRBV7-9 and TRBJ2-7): DTGVSQNPRHKITKRGQNVTFRCDPISEHNRLYWYRQTLGQGPEFLTYFQNEAQLEKSRLLSDRFSAERPKGSFSTLEIQRTEQGDSAMYLCASSPVWARSSYEQYFGPGTRLTVT.

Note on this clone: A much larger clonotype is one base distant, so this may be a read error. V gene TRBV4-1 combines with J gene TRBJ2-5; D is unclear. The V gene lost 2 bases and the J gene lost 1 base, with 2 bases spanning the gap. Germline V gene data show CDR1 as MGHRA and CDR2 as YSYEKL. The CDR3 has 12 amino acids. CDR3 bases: TGCGCCAGCAGCCAAACCCAAGAGACCCAGTACTTC. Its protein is CASSQTQETQYF.

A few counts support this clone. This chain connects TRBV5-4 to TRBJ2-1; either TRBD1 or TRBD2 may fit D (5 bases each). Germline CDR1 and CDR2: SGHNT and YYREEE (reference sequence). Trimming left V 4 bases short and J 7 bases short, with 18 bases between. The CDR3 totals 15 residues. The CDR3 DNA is TGTGCCAGCAGCCAGCTCTTACGGGGCCCTAATGAGCAGTTCTTC. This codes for CASSQLLRGPNEQFF.

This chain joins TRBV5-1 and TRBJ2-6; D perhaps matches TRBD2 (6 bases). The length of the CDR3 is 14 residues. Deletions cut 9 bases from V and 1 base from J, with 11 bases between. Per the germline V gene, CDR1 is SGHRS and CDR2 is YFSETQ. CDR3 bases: TGCGCCACCCGGAGGGGATCTGGGGCCAACGTCCTGACTTTC. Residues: CATRRGSGANVLTF.

The CDR3 DNA follows: TGTGCCAGCAGCTTAGACTGGGATACGCAGTATTTT. Its translation: CASSLDWDTQYF. The genes are TRBV7-2 and TRBJ2-3; no definite D call. The CDR3 consists of 12 residues. V was trimmed by 1 base and J by 6 bases, leaving 5 bases between them. Germline assignment: CDR1 SGHTA and CDR2 FQGNSA. The variable domain in full, completed from reference TRBV7-2 and TRBJ2-3, reads GAGVSQSPSNKVTEKGKDVELRCDPISGHTALYWYRQSLGQGLEFLIYFQGNSAPDKSGLPSDRFSAERTGGSVSTLTIQRTQQEDSAVYLCASSLDWDTQYFGPGTRLTVL.

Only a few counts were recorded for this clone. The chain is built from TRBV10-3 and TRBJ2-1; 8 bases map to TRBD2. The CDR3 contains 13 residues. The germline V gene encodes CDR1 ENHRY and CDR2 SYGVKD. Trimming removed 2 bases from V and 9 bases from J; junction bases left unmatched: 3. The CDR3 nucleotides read TGTGCCATCAGTGAGCGGGAGGGCCTTGAGCAGTTCTTC. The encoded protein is CAISEREGLEQFF.

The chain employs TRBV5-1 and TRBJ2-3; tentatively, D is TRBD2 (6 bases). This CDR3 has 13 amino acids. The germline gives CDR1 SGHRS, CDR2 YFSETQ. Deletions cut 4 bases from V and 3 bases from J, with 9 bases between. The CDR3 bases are TGCGCCAGCAGCAACGGGGGTACAGATACGCAGTATTTT. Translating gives CASSNGGTDTQYF.

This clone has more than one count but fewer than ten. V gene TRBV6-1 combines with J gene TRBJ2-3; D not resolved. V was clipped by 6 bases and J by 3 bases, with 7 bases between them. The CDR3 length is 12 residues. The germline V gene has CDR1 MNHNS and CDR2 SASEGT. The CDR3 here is CASSTVTDTQYF. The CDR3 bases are TGTGCCAGCAGCACAGTGACAGATACGCAGTATTTT.

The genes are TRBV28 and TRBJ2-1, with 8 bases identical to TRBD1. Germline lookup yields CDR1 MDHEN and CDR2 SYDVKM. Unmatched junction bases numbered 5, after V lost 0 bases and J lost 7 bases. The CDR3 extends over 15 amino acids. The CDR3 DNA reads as TGTGCCAGCAGTTTATGGCTTAGACAGGGGAATGAGCAGTTCTTC. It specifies CASSLWLRQGNEQFF.

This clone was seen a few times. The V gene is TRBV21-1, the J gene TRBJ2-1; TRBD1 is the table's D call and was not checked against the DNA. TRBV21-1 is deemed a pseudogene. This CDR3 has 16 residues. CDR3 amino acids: CASSDKRGRSYNEQFF. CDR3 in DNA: TGTGCCAGCAGCGACAAAAGGGGAAGGTCCTACAATGAGCAGTTCTTC.

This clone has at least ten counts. The CDR3 sequence is CASSLYSDQTQYF. In nucleotides, the CDR3 is TGTGCCAGCAGCCTCTATTCAGATCAGACCCAGTACTTC. V usage is TRBV14 and J usage is TRBJ2-5, with D uncertain. The V and J ends lost 4 bases and 6 bases respectively, with 12 bases between them. The germline gives CDR1 SGHDN, CDR2 FVKESK. The CDR3 runs to 13 residues.

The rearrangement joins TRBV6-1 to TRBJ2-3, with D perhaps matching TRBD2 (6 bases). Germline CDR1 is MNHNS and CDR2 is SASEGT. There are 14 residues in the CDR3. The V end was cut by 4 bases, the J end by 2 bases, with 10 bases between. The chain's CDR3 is CASSVGGTTDTQYF. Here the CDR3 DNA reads TGTGCCAGCAGTGTTGGAGGGACCACAGATACGCAGTATTTT.

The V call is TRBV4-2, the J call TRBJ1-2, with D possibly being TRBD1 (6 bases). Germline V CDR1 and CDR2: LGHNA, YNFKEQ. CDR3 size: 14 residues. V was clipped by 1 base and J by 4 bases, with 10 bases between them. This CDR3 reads CASSQGQEVYGYTF. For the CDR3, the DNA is TGTGCCAGCAGCCAAGGACAGGAGGTCTATGGCTACACCTTC.

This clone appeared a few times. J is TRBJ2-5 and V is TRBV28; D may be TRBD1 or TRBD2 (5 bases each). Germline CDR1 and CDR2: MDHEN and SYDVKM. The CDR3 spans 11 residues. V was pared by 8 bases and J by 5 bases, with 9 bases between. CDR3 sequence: CASPWGETQYF. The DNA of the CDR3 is TGTGCCAGCCCTTGGGGGGAGACCCAGTACTTC.

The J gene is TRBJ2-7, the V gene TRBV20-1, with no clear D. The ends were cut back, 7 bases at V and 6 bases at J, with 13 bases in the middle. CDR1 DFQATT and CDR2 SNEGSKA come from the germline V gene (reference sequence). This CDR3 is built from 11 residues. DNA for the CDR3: TGCAGTGTCCGCCCCGTGGGCGAGCAGTACTTC. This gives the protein CSVRPVGEQYF.

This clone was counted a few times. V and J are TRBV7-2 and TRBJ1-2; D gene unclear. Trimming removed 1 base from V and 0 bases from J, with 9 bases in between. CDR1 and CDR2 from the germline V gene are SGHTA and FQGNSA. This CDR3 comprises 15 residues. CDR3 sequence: CASSLEVFSNYGYTF. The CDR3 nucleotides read TGTGCCAGCAGCTTAGAAGTGTTTTCTAACTATGGCTACACCTTC.

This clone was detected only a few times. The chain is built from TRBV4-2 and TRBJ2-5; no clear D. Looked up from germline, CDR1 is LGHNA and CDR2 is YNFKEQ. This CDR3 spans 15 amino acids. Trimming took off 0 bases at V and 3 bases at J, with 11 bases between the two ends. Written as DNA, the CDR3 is TGTGCCAGCAGCCAAGAACCTACCCCGGAAGAGACCCAGTACTTC. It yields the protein CASSQEPTPEETQYF.

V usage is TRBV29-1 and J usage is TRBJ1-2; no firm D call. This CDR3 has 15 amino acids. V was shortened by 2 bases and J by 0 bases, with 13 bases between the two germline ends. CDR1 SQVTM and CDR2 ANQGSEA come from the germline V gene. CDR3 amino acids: CSVEILRATNYGYTF. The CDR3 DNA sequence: TGCAGCGTTGAAATACTAAGGGCCACTAACTATGGCTACACCTTC.

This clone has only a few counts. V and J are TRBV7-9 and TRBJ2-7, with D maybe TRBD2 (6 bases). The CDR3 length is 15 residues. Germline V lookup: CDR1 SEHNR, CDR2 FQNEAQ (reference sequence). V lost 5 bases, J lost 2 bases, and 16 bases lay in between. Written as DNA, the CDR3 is TGTGCCAGCAGCCCCCTTGTCGGGAGTGCCTACGAGCAGTACTTC. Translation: CASSPLVGSAYEQYF.

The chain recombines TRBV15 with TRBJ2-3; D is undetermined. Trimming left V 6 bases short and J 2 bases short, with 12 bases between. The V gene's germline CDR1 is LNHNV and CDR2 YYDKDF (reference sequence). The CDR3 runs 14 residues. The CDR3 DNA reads TGTGCCACCAGTCTGGCGGATAACACAGATACGCAGTATTTT. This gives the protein CATSLADNTDTQYF. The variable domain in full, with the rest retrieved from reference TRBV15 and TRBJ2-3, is DAMVIQNPRYQVTQFGKPVTLSCSQTLNHNVMYWYQQKSSQAPKLLFHYYDKDFNNEADTPDNFQSRRPNTSFCFLDIRSPGLGDTAMYLCATSLADNTDTQYFGPGTRLTVL.

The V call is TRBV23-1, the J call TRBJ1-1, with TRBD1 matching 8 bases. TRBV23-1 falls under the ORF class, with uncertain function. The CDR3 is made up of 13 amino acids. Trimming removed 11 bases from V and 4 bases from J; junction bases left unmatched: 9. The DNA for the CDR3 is TGCGCCCAGCCAGGGGGCGGTGGCACTGAAGCTTTCTTT. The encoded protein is CAQPGGGGTEAFF.

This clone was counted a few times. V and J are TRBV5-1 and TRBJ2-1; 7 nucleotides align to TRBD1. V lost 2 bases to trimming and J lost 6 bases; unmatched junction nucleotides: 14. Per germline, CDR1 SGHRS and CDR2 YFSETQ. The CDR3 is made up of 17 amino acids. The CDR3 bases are TGCGCCAGCAGCTTCTCAAGGGGGCCTAGTCGGAGCAATGAGCAGTTCTTC. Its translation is CASSFSRGPSRSNEQFF.

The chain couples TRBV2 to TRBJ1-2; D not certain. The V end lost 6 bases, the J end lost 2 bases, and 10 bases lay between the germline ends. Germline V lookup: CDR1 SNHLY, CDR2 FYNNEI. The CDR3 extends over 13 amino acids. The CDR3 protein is CASRDDGNYGYTF. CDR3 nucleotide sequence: TGTGCCAGCAGGGACGACGGCAACTATGGCTACACCTTC.

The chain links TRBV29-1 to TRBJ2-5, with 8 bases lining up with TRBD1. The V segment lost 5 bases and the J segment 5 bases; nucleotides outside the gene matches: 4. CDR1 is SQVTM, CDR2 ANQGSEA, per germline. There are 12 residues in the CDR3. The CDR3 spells CSVTNRGETQYF. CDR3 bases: TGCAGCGTTACCAACAGGGGGGAGACCCAGTACTTC. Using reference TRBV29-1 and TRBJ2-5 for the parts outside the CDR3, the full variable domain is SAVISQKPSRDICQRGTSLTIQCQVDSQVTMMFWYRQQPGQSLTLIATANQGSEATYESGFVIDKFPISRPNLTFSTLTVSNMSPEDSSIYLCSVTNRGETQYFGPGTRLLVL.

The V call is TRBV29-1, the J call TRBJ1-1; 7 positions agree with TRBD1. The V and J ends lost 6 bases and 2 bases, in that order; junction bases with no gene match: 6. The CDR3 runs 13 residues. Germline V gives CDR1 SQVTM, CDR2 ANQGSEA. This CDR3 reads CSVFGQANTEAFF. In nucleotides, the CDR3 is TGCAGCGTCTTCGGACAGGCAAACACTGAAGCTTTCTTT.

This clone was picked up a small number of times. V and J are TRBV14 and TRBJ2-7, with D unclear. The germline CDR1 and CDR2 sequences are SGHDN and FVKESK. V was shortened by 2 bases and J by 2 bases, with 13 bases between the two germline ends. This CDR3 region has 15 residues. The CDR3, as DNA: TGTGCCAGCAGCCAACTATGGCGAGCGACCTACGAGCAGTACTTC. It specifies CASSQLWRATYEQYF. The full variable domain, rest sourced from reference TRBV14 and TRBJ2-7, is EAGVTQFPSHSVIEKGQTVTLRCDPISGHDNLYWYRRVMGKEIKFLLHFVKESKQDESGMPNNRFLAERTGGTYSTLKVQPAELEDSGVYFCASSQLWRATYEQYFGPGTRLTVT.

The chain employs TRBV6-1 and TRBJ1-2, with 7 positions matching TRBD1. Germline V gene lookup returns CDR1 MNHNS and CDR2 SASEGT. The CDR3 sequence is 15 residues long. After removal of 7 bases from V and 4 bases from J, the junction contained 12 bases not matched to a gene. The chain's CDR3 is CASTPTGRSSYGYTF. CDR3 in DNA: TGTGCCAGCACCCCGACAGGGAGGTCGAGCTATGGCTACACCTTC.

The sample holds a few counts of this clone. CDR3 in DNA: TGTGCCAGCAGCGCCGATCCCGGGACACGAGGCTCTGGGGCCAACGTCCTGACTTTC. Protein: CASSADPGTRGSGANVLTF. The chain employs TRBV9 and TRBJ2-6; a possible D gene is TRBD1 (6 bases). The CDR3 loop spans 19 amino acids. Germline V gene data show CDR1 as SGDLS and CDR2 as YYNGEE. Trimming removed 3 bases from V and 0 bases from J, with 19 bases in between.

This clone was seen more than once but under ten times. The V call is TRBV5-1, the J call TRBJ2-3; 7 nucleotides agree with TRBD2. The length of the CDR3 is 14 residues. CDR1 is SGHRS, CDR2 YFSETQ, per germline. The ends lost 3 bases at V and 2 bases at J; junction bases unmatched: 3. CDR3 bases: TGCGCCAGCAGCTCAGCGGGACTCACAGATACGCAGTATTTT. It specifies CASSSAGLTDTQYF.

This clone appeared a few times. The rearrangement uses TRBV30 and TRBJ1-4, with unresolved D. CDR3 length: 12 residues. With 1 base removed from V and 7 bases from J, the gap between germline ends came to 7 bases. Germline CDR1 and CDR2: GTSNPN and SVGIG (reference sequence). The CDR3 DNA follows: TGTGCCTGGAGTGATAGTATTGAAAAACTGTTTTTT. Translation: CAWSDSIEKLFF.

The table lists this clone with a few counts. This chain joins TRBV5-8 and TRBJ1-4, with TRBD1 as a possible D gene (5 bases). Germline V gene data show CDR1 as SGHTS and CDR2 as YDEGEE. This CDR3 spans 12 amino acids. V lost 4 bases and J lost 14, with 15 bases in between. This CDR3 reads CASSPHLGRLFF. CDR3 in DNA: TGTGCCAGCAGCCCTCATTTGGGACGTCTGTTTTTT.

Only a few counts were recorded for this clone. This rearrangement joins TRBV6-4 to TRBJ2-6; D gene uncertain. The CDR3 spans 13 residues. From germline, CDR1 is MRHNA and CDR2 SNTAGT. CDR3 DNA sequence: TGTGCGACCAGAGCTATCGGGGCCAACGTCCTGACTTTC. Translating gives CATRAIGANVLTF.